The following is a T cell receptor (beta chain) sequence with its context. The entry originates in a study of blood T cell repertoires in COVID-19. Whole-study context: The study drew acute and convalescent COVID-19 samples from the United States, Italy and Spain. T cells, B-cell-depleted T cells, or PBMCs provided the cDNA or gDNA that served as material.

Trimming cost V 7 bases and J 0 bases, with 10 bases left between them. Germline V gene sequence: CDR1 SGHRS, CDR2 YFSETQ. The CDR3 runs to 13 residues. Profiling relied on immunoSEQ multiplex PCR, and the TCRdb table lists in-frame clones only, not all of them. The repertoire holds about 200,000 clones, with 80% to 95% as singletons. Patients from Seattle were sampled longitudinally, starting during active infection. This rearrangement joins TRBV5-1 to TRBJ2-5; possible D gene TRBD1, 6 bases. This sequence was found in a man aged 55-75 years with COVID-19, enrolled during active disease. Material: peripheral blood. The CDR3 DNA reads TGCGCCAGCGCTCAGGGGAACCAAGAGACCCAGTACTTC. Translation gives CASAQGNQETQYF.